This is a list of T cell receptor beta chains from one sample in a study of T cells after yellow fever vaccination. TCRdb analysed the 5' RACE reads with MiXCR anew, one entry per CDR3 protein. The sample includes approximately 47,000 distinct CDR3 sequences, 5.5% to 8% seen only once; the top ten take less than 11%. Sequences were derived from PBMCs, either bulk or a sorted T-cell subset (CD4+, CD8+, memory, or dextramer-sorted; not recorded which), sampled 45 days after the yellow fever booster vaccination. The source is a young man who received the YFV17D yellow fever vaccine. The CDR3 runs from the conserved cysteine through the conserved F or W. The order of the fields is V gene, D gene, clone size, J gene, CDR3 protein, CDR3 DNA. D genes are given only for firm matches. Clone size appears in some rows only: once, few, many, or a class for an expanded clone.

>TRBV7-9|TRBD1|many|TRBJ2-1
CASSWDRGLYNEQFF
TGTGCCAGCAGCTGGGACAGGGGGCTCTACAATGAGCAGTTCTTC
>TRBV5-1|.|many|TRBJ2-1
CASSLIAAGANEQFF
TGCGCCAGCAGCTTGATCGCCGCAGGGGCTAATGAGCAGTTCTTC
>TRBV7-2|.|few|TRBJ2-1
CASSLGAGQEQFF
TGTGCCAGCAGCTTAGGAGCCGGTCAGGAGCAGTTCTTC
>TRBV14|.|few|TRBJ2-5
CASSQEWAIQETQYF
TGTGCCAGCAGCCAAGAATGGGCCATACAAGAGACCCAGTACTTC
>TRBV5-3|.|.|TRBJ2-1
CASTPGDGSSYNEQFF
TGTGCCAGTACACCCGGGGACGGTTCCTCCTACAATGAGCAGTTCTTC
>TRBV5-4|TRBD1|many|TRBJ2-4
CASSLKTGQNIQYF
TGTGCCAGCAGCTTGAAGACAGGGCAAAACATTCAGTACTTC
>TRBV27|.|many|TRBJ2-3
CASSLSGATDTQYF
TGTGCCAGCAGTTTATCGGGGGCAACAGATACGCAGTATTTT
>TRBV24-1|.|many|TRBJ2-2
CATSDPHGPDSNTGELFF
TGTGCCACCAGTGATCCCCACGGCCCCGACTCGAACACCGGGGAGCTGTTTTTT
>TRBV30|.|many|TRBJ1-4
CACKGGDEKLFF
TGTGCCTGTAAGGGGGGGGATGAAAAACTGTTTTTT
>TRBV20-1|.|many|TRBJ2-4
CSAHSPGTKNIQYF
TGCAGTGCTCATTCTCCGGGGACCAAAAACATTCAGTACTTC
>TRBV5-1|TRBD2|many|TRBJ2-1
CASSLYPSGENNEQFF
TGCGCCAGCAGCTTGTATCCTAGCGGGGAAAACAATGAGCAGTTCTTC
>TRBV7-9|.|.|TRBJ2-1
CASSLGASNGDEQFF
TGTGCCAGCAGCTTAGGGGCCTCGAATGGCGATGAGCAGTTCTTC
>TRBV18|TRBD2|few|TRBJ2-7
CASSPTSGGEQYF
TGTGCCAGCTCTCCGACTAGCGGGGGCGAGCAGTACTTC
>TRBV5-5|.|many|TRBJ2-1
CASTPEGNEQFF
TGTGCCAGCACACCCGAAGGTAATGAGCAGTTCTTC
>TRBV24-1|.|many|TRBJ1-2
CATSDLPGDGYTF
TGTGCCACCAGTGATTTGCCAGGGGATGGCTACACCTTC
>TRBV7-2|.|few|TRBJ2-7
CASSLQSSYEQYF
TGTGCCAGCAGCTTGCAGAGCTCCTACGAGCAGTACTTC
>TRBV4-2|.|many|TRBJ2-3
CASSQDLRVKTDTQYF
TGTGCCAGCAGCCAAGACTTACGGGTTAAGACGGATACGCAGTATTTT
>TRBV6-5|TRBD1|few|TRBJ2-7
CASSSDRGYEQYF
TGTGCCAGCAGTAGCGACAGGGGCTACGAGCAGTACTTC
>TRBV7-2|.|few|TRBJ1-3
CASSLERGQGRNTIYF
TGTGCCAGCAGCTTAGAACGGGGACAAGGGAGAAACACCATATATTTT
>TRBV20-1|.|.|TRBJ1-5
CSARRPYSNQPQHF
TGCAGTGCTAGAAGGCCTTATAGCAATCAGCCCCAGCATTTT
>TRBV12-3/TRBV12-4|.|.|TRBJ1-1
CASSIPGFRTEAFF
TGTGCCAGCAGTATTCCAGGGTTTAGGACTGAAGCTTTCTTT
>TRBV7-2|.|many|TRBJ2-7
CASTQDGGPYEQYF
TGTGCCAGCACCCAGGATGGGGGCCCCTACGAGCAGTACTTC
>TRBV5-1|.|many|TRBJ1-2
CASSSAGPTSYGYTF
TGCGCCAGCAGCAGCGCCGGGCCGACATCCTATGGCTACACCTTC
>TRBV20-1|.|few|TRBJ2-3
CSASGQGTDTQYF
TGCAGTGCCTCCGGCCAGGGAACAGATACGCAGTATTTT
>TRBV13|TRBD2|few|TRBJ2-3
CASSLVAGGPIGTDTQYF
TGTGCCAGCAGCCTCGTTGCGGGAGGGCCCATAGGCACAGATACGCAGTATTTT
>TRBV27|.|many|TRBJ1-1
CASSSQGMNTEAFF
TGTGCCAGCAGTTCTCAGGGTATGAACACTGAAGCTTTCTTT
>TRBV5-5|.|medium-sized|TRBJ2-2
CASSFGGGNTGELFF
TGTGCCAGCAGCTTTGGAGGGGGCAACACCGGGGAGCTGTTTTTT
>TRBV19|.|many|TRBJ2-7
CASSGPVRDEQYF
TGTGCCAGTAGCGGGCCAGTTCGGGACGAGCAGTACTTC
>TRBV6-6|.|many|TRBJ2-1
CASSHLREEQFF
TGTGCCAGCAGCCACCTTAGAGAGGAGCAGTTCTTC
>TRBV25-1|.|.|TRBJ2-7
CASRTQGGEQYF
TGTGCCAGCAGAACCCAGGGGGGTGAGCAGTACTTC
>TRBV12-3/TRBV12-4|.|.|TRBJ1-4
CASSLTANYGKLFF
TGTGCCAGCAGTTTAACGGCTAACTATGGAAAACTGTTTTTT
>TRBV5-1|.|many|TRBJ2-2
CASSFNKKQNTGELFF
TGCGCCAGCAGCTTTAATAAGAAGCAGAACACCGGGGAGCTGTTTTTT
>TRBV27|.|many|TRBJ1-1
CASSYNGLNTEAFF
TGTGCCAGCAGTTACAATGGGCTGAACACTGAAGCTTTCTTT
>TRBV5-1|TRBD2|many|TRBJ2-1
CASSLPVSSGRGVNEQFF
TGCGCCAGCAGCTTGCCAGTCTCTAGCGGGAGGGGAGTTAATGAGCAGTTCTTC
>TRBV19|TRBD1|.|TRBJ2-6
CASSRQGTGGANVLTF
TGTGCCAGTAGCCGACAGGGAACAGGGGGGGCCAACGTCCTGACTTTC
>TRBV25-1|TRBD2|many|TRBJ2-7
CASSVPGLPAGQYF
TGTGCCAGCAGTGTACCGGGACTACCCGCGGGGCAGTACTTC
>TRBV2|.|few|TRBJ2-3
CASSEVGPSTDTQYF
TGTGCCAGCAGTGAAGTGGGACCAAGCACAGATACGCAGTATTTT
>TRBV28|.|many|TRBJ2-5
CASRLGRESQYF
TGTGCCAGCAGGTTGGGACGTGAGTCGCAGTACTTC
>TRBV6-2/TRBV6-3|TRBD2|many|TRBJ2-5
CASTEGLADQETQYF
TGTGCCAGCACAGAGGGACTAGCGGACCAAGAGACCCAGTACTTC
>TRBV7-2|TRBD1|few|TRBJ1-3
CASSLVTGAGNTIYF
TGTGCCAGCAGCTTGGTGACAGGGGCTGGAAACACCATATATTTT
>TRBV9|TRBD2|many|TRBJ2-7
CASSVAPSGSYEQYF
TGTGCCAGCAGCGTAGCTCCTAGCGGCTCCTACGAGCAGTACTTC
>TRBV20-1|.|few|TRBJ2-5
CSAISGRYQETQYF
TGCAGTGCTATCTCCGGACGGTATCAAGAGACCCAGTACTTC
>TRBV20-1|.|.|TRBJ2-2
CSAIRFTGELFF
TGCAGTGCTATCCGTTTCACCGGGGAGCTGTTTTTT
>TRBV4-3|.|many|TRBJ2-5
CASSQGVDSFRETQYF
TGCGCCAGCAGCCAAGGAGTGGATAGCTTTAGGGAGACCCAGTACTTC
>TRBV3-1|.|many|TRBJ1-1
CASSQLWGNTEAFF
TGTGCCAGCAGCCAACTGTGGGGTAACACTGAAGCTTTCTTT
>TRBV5-1|TRBD2|few|TRBJ2-7
CASRNGLAGGYEQYF
TGCGCCAGCAGGAACGGACTAGCGGGAGGATACGAGCAGTACTTC